The 16 T cell receptor beta chains below were found in one sample sequenced in a study of T cell responses to AZD1222 COVID-19 vaccine. Assay used: immunoSEQ multiplex PCR; TCRdb lists only in-frame clones, some missing. This table has some 120,000 clones, more than 65% appearing once. The sample was peripheral blood, taken 28 days after the second AZD1222 dose. Receptors originate from an adult who received the AZD1222 COVID-19 vaccine.

V and J are TRBV5-1 and TRBJ2-2; 9 bases agree with TRBD2. The V gene's germline CDR1 is SGHRS and CDR2 YFSETQ. The CDR3 extends over 16 amino acids. Trimming removed 2 bases from V and 4 bases from J; junction bases left unmatched: 6. The CDR3 loop reads CASSLRAGGGTGELFF. The CDR3 DNA reads as TGCGCCAGCAGCTTAAGAGCGGGGGGCGGCACCGGGGAGCTGTTTTTT.

The V call is TRBV5-1, the J call TRBJ2-5; D gene uncertain. Germline V CDR1 and CDR2: SGHRS, YFSETQ. There are 14 residues in the CDR3. Trimming shortened V by 4 bases and J by 5 bases, and 15 bases separated the two germline ends. CDR3 protein: CASSPIAPMETQYF. CDR3 DNA sequence: TGCGCCAGCAGCCCCATAGCACCGATGGAGACCCAGTACTTC.

The rearrangement uses TRBV28 and TRBJ2-3, with a weak D call TRBD2 (6 bases). The V and J ends lost 5 bases and 8 bases respectively, with 20 bases between them. CDR1 and CDR2 (germline): MDHEN, SYDVKM. CDR3 size: 15 residues. Written as DNA, the CDR3 is TGTGCCAGCAGTCCACAATCGGTTAGGGAGGTTACGCAGTATTTT. Its protein product is CASSPQSVREVTQYF.

CDR3 DNA: TGCGCCAGCAGCCTAGCGGGGTCGGCCTACGAGCAGTACTTC. Protein: CASSLAGSAYEQYF. The chain couples TRBV4-1 to TRBJ2-7; 8 nucleotides match TRBD2. The V and J ends lost 4 bases and 2 bases, in that order; junction bases with no gene match: 4. From germline, CDR1 is MGHRA and CDR2 YSYEKL. There are 14 residues in the CDR3.

The chain is built from TRBV6-5 and TRBJ1-2; D perhaps matches TRBD1 (5 bases). Germline CDR1 is MNHEY and CDR2 is SVGAGI. The CDR3 runs 14 residues. V was cut by 7 bases and J by 2 bases, with 14 bases left in between. CDR3 amino acids: CASMSRGYNYGYTF. The CDR3 DNA follows: TGTGCCAGCATGTCAAGGGGCTACAACTATGGCTACACCTTC.

This clone was counted a few times. The same CDR3 is also encoded by other DNA sequences in this sample. V is TRBV4-1 and J is TRBJ2-3, with 8 bases identical to TRBD2. The CDR3 is made up of 17 amino acids. The germline V gene encodes CDR1 MGHRA and CDR2 YSYEKL. The J segment lost 3 bases and the V segment lost 1 base, leaving 9 bases of the junction unmatched. The CDR3 region has the DNA TGCGCCAGCAGCCAAGGGGGAGCCGGCGGGGGGACAGATACGCAGTATTTT. It specifies CASSQGGAGGGTDTQYF.

The chain couples TRBV5-1 to TRBJ1-1, with a tentative D call TRBD1 (6 bases). Deletions cut 4 bases from V and 10 bases from J, with 17 bases between. This CDR3 comprises 13 residues. Germline-derived CDR1 and CDR2 are SGHRS and YFSETQ. CDR3 residues: CASSLQGGAIAFF. In nucleotides, the CDR3 is TGCGCCAGCAGCCTACAGGGAGGTGCAATAGCTTTCTTT.

The V and J genes are TRBV12-3 or TRBV12-4 and TRBJ1-1; the D is unclear. With 6 bases removed from V and 5 bases from J, the gap between germline ends came to 13 bases. This CDR3 contains 13 residues. The chain's CDR3 is CASSLILETEAFF. CDR3 sequence (DNA): TGTGCCAGCAGCCTTATCTTGGAAACTGAAGCTTTCTTT.

V is TRBV7-9 and J is TRBJ1-2, with D tentatively TRBD1 (6 bases). CDR1 SEHNR and CDR2 FQNEAQ come from the germline V gene (reference sequence). Trimming pared 2 bases from V and 8 bases from J, leaving 12 bases between. The CDR3 totals 13 residues. This CDR3 reads CASSLRGAPGYTF. Here the CDR3 DNA reads TGTGCCAGCAGCTTACGGGGGGCGCCGGGCTACACCTTC.

This chain uses TRBV7-2 with TRBJ1-2; D unresolved. CDR1 is SGHTA and CDR2 is FQGNSA in the germline V gene. This CDR3 is 12 amino acids long. The V end was cut by 5 bases, the J end by 8 bases, with 12 bases between. The CDR3 DNA reads as TGTGCCAGCAGCCCGGGGTTATACGGCTACACCTTC. This gives the protein CASSPGLYGYTF. The complete variable domain, with remaining parts taken from reference TRBV7-2 and TRBJ1-2, reads GAGVSQSPSNKVTEKGKDVELRCDPISGHTALYWYRQSLGQGLEFLIYFQGNSAPDKSGLPSDRFSAERTGGSVSTLTIQRTQQEDSAVYLCASSPGLYGYTFGSGTRLTVV.

The V gene is TRBV7-6, the J gene TRBJ1-1; D might be TRBD1 (5 bases). V lost 4 bases and J lost 8, with 14 bases in between. Germline loops: CDR1 SGHVS, CDR2 FNYEAQ. The length of the CDR3 is 13 residues. The CDR3 sequence is CASSSRGRGEAFF. CDR3 coding DNA: TGTGCCAGCAGCTCGCGGGGGAGGGGAGAAGCTTTCTTT.

The rearrangement links TRBV6-5 to TRBJ1-2, with no clear D. V was shortened by 6 bases and J by 2 bases, with 13 bases between the two germline ends. This CDR3 has 14 amino acids. Germline CDR1 reads MNHEY; CDR2 reads SVGAGI. DNA for the CDR3: TGTGCCAGCAGATACCCGGGAGGGAACTATGGCTACACCTTC. Translated: CASRYPGGNYGYTF.

This sequence joins TRBV3-1 (or the pseudogene TRBV3-2) and TRBJ2-3, with D uncertain. The CDR3 loop spans 13 amino acids. The germline gives CDR1 LGHDT, CDR2 YNNKEL (reference sequence). Trimming removed 6 bases from V and 3 bases from J, with 10 bases in between. The chain's CDR3 is CASSMTWTDTQYF. CDR3 DNA sequence: TGTGCCAGCAGTATGACTTGGACAGATACGCAGTATTTT.

This clone showed up just a few times. The chain is built from TRBV5-3 and TRBJ1-4; no definite D call. TRBV5-3 is placed among ORFs of uncertain function. CDR3 length equals 12 residues. With 3 bases removed from V and 8 bases from J, the gap between germline ends came to 8 bases. The DNA of the CDR3 is TGTGCCAGAAGCTCCAACAGAGAAAAACTGTTTTTT. Protein product: CARSSNREKLFF.

The gene calls are TRBV9 and TRBJ1-1; D gene uncertain. This CDR3 is 14 amino acids long. V lost 0 bases, J lost 7 bases, and 13 bases lay in between. Germline V gives CDR1 SGDLS, CDR2 YYNGEE. The CDR3: CASSVEGLSSEAFF. CDR3 DNA sequence: TGTGCCAGCAGCGTAGAAGGTTTGAGTAGTGAAGCTTTCTTT. Full variable domain (rest looked up from reference TRBV9 and TRBJ1-1): DSGVTQTPKHLITATGQRVTLRCSPRSGDLSVYWYQQSLDQGLQFLIQYYNGEERAKGNILERFSAQQFPDLHSELNLSSLELGDSALYFCASSVEGLSSEAFFGQGTRLTVV.

V is TRBV28 and J is TRBJ1-5; 7 nucleotides line up with TRBD1. The germline V gene encodes CDR1 MDHEN and CDR2 SYDVKM. V was pared by 5 bases and J by 4 bases, with 8 bases of the junction left unmatched. The CDR3 spans 15 residues. In nucleotides, the CDR3 is TGTGCCAGCAGTATCAGGGGGTTGGGTAATCAGCCCCAGCATTTT. It codes for CASSIRGLGNQPQHF.